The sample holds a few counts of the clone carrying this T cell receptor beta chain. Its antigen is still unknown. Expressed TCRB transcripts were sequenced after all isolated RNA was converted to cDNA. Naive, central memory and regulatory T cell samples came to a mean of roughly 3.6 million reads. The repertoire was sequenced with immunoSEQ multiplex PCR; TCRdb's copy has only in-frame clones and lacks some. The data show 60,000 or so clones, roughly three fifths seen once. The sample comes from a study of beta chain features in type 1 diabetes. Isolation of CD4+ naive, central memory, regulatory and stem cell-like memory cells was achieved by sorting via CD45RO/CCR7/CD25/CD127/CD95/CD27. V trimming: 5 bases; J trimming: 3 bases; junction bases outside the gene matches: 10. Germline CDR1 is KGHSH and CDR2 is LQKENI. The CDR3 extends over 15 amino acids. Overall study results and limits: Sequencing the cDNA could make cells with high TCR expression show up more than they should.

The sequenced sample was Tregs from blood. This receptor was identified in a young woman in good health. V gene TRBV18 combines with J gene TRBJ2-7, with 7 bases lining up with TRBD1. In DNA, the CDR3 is TGTGCCAGCTCAGTACAGGGACAGACTAACTACGAGCAGTACTTC. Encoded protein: CASSVQGQTNYEQYF.